This TCR beta chain was captured by sequencing in a study of blood T cell repertoires in COVID-19. Some clones are missing from TCRdb's copy, which holds only in-frame ones; the method was immunoSEQ multiplex PCR. The table records some 200,000 clones, 85% to 90% of them present only once. The CDR3 contains 13 residues. Germline V gene lookup returns CDR1 LNHDA and CDR2 SQIVND (reference sequence). After removal of 7 bases from V and 5 bases from J, the junction contained 2 bases not matched to a gene. Sequencing was done on a sample of peripheral blood. The chain recombines TRBV19 with TRBJ2-1, with 10 positions matching TRBD2. This TCR derives from a woman aged 60-75 years with COVID-19, enrolled during active disease. Here the CDR3 DNA reads TGTGCCAGTATTCTAGCGGGAGACAATGAGCAGTTCTTC. Translation gives CASILAGDNEQFF.